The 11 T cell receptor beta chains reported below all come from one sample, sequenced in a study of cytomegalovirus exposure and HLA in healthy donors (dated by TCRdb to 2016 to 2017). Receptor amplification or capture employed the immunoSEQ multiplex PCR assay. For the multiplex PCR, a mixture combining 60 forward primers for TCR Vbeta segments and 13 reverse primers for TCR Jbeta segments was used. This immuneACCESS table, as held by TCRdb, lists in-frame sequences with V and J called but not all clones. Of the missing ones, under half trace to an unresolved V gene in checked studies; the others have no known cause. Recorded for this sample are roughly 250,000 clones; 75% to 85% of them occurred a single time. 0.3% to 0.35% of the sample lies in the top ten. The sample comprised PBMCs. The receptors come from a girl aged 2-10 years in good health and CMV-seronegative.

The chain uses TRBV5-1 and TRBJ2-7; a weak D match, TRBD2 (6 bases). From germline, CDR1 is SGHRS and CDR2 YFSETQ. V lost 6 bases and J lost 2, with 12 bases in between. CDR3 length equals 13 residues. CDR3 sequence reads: CASTPPGAYEQYF. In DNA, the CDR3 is TGCGCCAGCACCCCCCCGGGGGCCTACGAGCAGTACTTC.

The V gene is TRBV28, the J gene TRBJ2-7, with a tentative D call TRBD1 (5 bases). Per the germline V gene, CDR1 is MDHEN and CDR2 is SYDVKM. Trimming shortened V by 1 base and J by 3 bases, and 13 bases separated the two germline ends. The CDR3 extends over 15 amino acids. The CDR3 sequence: CASSLFRQTYYEQYF. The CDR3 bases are TGTGCCAGCAGTTTATTTCGACAGACTTACTACGAGCAGTACTTC.

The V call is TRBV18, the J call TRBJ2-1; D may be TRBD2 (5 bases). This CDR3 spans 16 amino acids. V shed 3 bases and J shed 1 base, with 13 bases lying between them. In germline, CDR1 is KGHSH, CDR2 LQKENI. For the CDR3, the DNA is TGTGCCAGCTCACCTGAGGGCCGTTTTTCCTACAATGAGCAGTTCTTC. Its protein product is CASSPEGRFSYNEQFF.

The CDR3 loop is CASSLSGLYGYTF. The CDR3, as DNA: TGTGCCAGCAGTTTATCTGGACTCTATGGCTACACCTTC. V is TRBV27 and J is TRBJ1-2, with no clear D. The germline V gene has CDR1 MNHEY and CDR2 SMNVEV (reference sequence). The CDR3 has 13 residues. V was cut by 0 bases and J by 4 bases, with 6 bases left in between.

CDR3 amino acids: CASRDTANTEAFF. CDR3 nucleotide sequence: TGCGCCAGCAGGGACACGGCGAACACTGAAGCTTTCTTT. The V and J genes are TRBV10-2 and TRBJ1-1; maybe TRBD1 (5 bases). Germline CDR1 reads WSHSY; CDR2 reads SAAADI. Trimming stripped 6 bases from V and 1 base from J, with 9 bases between. The CDR3 runs to 13 residues.

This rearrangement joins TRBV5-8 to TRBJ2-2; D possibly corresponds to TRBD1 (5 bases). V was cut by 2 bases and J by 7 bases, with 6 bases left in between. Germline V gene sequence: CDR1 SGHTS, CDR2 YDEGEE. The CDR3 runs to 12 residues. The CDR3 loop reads CASSFQGGELFF. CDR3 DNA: TGTGCCAGCAGCTTTCAGGGCGGGGAGCTGTTTTTT.

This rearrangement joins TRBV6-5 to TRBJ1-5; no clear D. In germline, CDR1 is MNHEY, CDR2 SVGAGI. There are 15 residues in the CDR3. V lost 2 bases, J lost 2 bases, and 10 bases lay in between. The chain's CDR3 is CASSYVAPGNQPQHF. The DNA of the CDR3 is TGTGCCAGCAGTTACGTGGCCCCCGGCAATCAGCCCCAGCATTTT.

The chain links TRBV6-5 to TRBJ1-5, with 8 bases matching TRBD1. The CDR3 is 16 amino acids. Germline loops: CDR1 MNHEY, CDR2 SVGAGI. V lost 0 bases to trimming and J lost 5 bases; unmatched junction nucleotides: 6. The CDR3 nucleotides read TGTGCCAGCAGTTACTCGTGGACAGGGAAGGATCAGCCCCAGCATTTT. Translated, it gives CASSYSWTGKDQPQHF.

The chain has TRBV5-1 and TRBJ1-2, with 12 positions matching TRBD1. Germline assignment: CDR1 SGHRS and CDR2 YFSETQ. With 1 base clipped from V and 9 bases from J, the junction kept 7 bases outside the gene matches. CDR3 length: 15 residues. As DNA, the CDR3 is TGCGCCAGCAGCTTGATCGGGACAGGGGGCGAGAGCTACACCTTC. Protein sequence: CASSLIGTGGESYTF.

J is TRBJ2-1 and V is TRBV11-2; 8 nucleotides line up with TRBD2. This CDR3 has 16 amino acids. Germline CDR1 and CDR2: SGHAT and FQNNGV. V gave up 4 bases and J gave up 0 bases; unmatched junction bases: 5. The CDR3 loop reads CASSSNSGNSYNEQFF. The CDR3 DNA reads TGTGCCAGCAGCTCCAATAGCGGGAACTCCTACAATGAGCAGTTCTTC.

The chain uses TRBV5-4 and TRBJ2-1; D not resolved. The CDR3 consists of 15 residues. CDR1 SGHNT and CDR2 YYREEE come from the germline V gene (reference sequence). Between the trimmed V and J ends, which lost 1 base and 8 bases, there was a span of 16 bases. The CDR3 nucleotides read TGTGCCAGCAGCTTGCGGTACTCCCCTATTGATGAGCAGTTCTTC. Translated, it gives CASSLRYSPIDEQFF.